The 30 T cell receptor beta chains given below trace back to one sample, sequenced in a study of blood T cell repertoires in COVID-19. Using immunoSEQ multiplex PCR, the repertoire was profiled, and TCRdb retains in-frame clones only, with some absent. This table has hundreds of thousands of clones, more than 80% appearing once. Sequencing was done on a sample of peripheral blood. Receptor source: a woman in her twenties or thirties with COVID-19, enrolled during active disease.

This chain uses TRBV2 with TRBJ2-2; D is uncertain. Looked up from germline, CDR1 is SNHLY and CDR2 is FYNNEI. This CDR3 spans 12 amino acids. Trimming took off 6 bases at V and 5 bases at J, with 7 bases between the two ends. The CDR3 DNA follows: TGTGCCAGCAGAACAGATACCGGGGAGCTGTTTTTT. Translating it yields CASRTDTGELFF.

CDR3 sequence: CASSSEGAGNSPLHF. The CDR3 nucleotides read TGTGCCAGCAGCTCGGAGGGGGCGGGAAATTCACCCCTCCACTTT. This chain links TRBV7-9 with TRBJ1-6, with 7 nucleotides matching TRBD1. Looked up from germline, CDR1 is SEHNR and CDR2 is FQNEAQ (reference sequence). The CDR3 is 15 residues long. V shed 4 bases and J 7 bases; nucleotides not matched to a gene: 7.

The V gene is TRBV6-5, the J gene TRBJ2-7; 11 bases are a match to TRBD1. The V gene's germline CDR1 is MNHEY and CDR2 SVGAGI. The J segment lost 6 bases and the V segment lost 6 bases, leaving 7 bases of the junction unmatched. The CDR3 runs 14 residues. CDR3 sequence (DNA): TGTGCCAGCAGGAGATCCGGGACAGGGGGCGAGCAGTACTTC. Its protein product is CASRRSGTGGEQYF.

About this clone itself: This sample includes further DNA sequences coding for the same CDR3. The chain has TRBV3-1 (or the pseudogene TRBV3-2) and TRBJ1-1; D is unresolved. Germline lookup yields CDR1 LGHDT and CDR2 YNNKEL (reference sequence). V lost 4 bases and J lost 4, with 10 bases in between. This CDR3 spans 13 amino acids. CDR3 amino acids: CASSRETGTEAFF. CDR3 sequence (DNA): TGTGCCAGCAGCCGCGAGACGGGCACTGAAGCTTTCTTT.

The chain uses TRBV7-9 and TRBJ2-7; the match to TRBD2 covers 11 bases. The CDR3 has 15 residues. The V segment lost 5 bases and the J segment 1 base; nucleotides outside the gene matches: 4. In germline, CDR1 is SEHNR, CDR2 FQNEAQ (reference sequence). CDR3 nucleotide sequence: TGTGCCAGCAGCCGAACTAGCGGGGGATCCTACGAGCAGTACTTC. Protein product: CASSRTSGGSYEQYF.

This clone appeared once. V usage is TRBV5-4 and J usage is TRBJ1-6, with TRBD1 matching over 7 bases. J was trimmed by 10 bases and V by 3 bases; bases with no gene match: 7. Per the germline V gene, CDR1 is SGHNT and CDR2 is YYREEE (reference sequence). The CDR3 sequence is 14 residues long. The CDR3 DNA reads TGTGCCAGCAGCTCCGACAGGGTATACTCACCCCTCCACTTT. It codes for CASSSDRVYSPLHF.

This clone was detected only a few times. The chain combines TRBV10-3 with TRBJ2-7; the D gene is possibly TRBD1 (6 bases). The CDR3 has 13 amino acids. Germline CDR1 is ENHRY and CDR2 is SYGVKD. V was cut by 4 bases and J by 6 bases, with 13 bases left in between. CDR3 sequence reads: CAISGPGAGEQYF. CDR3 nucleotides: TGTGCCATCAGTGGTCCAGGGGCTGGCGAGCAGTACTTC.

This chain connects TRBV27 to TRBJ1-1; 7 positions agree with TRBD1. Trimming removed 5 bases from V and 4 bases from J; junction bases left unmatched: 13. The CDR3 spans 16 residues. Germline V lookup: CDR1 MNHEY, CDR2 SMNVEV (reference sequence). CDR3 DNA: TGTGCCAGCAGTCACGAGGGGAACAGGGGCCCCACTGAAGCTTTCTTT. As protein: CASSHEGNRGPTEAFF.

The CDR3 DNA reads TGTGCCAGCAGCCTTTCCTTCCAGGGGGAGCAGTTCTTC. It translates to CASSLSFQGEQFF. This chain joins TRBV3-1 (or the pseudogene TRBV3-2) and TRBJ2-1; tentatively, D is TRBD1 (6 bases). V was clipped by 4 bases and J by 10 bases, with 14 bases between them. From germline, CDR1 is LGHDT and CDR2 YNNKEL (reference sequence). The CDR3 runs to 13 residues.

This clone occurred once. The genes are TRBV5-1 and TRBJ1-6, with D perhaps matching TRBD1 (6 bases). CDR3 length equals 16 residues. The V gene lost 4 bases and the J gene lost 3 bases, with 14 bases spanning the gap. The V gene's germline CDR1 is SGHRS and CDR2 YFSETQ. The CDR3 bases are TGCGCCAGCAGCAACCGCGGACAGCACTATAATTCACCCCTCCACTTT. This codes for CASSNRGQHYNSPLHF.

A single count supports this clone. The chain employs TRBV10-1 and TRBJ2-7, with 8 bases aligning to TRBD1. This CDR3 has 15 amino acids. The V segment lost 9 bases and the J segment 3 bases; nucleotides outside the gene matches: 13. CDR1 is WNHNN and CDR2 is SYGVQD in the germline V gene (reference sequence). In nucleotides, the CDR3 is TGCGCCAGACCTCCGACGGGCAGGGGGCTCTACGAGCAGTACTTC. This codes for CARPPTGRGLYEQYF.

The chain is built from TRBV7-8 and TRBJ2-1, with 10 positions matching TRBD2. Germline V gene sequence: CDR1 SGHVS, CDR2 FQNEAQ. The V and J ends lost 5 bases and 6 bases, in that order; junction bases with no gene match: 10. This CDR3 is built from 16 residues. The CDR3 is CASSRGGASGGNEQFF. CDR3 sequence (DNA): TGTGCCAGCAGCCGAGGGGGGGCTAGCGGGGGCAATGAGCAGTTCTTC.

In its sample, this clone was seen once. The CDR3 loop reads CASSLSGAGMNTEAFF. DNA for the CDR3: TGTGCCAGCAGTTTAAGCGGGGCAGGGATGAACACTGAAGCTTTCTTT. V is TRBV27 and J is TRBJ1-1, with a possible D match to TRBD1 (5 bases). The CDR3 contains 16 residues. The ends were cut back, 2 bases at V and 0 bases at J, with 13 bases in the middle. In germline, CDR1 is MNHEY, CDR2 SMNVEV (reference sequence).

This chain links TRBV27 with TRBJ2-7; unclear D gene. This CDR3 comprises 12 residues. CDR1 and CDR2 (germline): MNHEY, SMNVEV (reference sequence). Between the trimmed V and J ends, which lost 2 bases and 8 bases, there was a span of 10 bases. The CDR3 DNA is TGTGCCAGCAGTTTACCAGGTCTTAAGCAGTACTTC. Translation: CASSLPGLKQYF.

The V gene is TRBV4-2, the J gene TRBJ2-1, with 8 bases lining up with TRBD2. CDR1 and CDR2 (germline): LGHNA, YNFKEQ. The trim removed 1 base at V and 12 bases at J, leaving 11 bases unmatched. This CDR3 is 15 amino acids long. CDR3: CASSQGSGTTIGQFF. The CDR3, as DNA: TGTGCCAGCAGCCAAGGTAGCGGGACTACAATAGGGCAGTTCTTC.

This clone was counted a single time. The CDR3 loop reads CASSPRATSGGRFYTQYF. Written as DNA, the CDR3 is TGCGCCAGCAGCCCGAGGGCGACTAGCGGGGGCCGATTCTATACGCAGTATTTT. V usage is TRBV5-1 and J usage is TRBJ2-3; 12 bases map to TRBD2. Germline CDR1 SGHRS, CDR2 YFSETQ. The CDR3 extends over 18 amino acids. Trimming removed 4 bases from V and 7 bases from J; junction bases left unmatched: 16. The variable domain in full, with the rest retrieved from reference TRBV5-1 and TRBJ2-3, is KAGVTQTPRYLIKTRGQQVTLSCSPISGHRSVSWYQQTPGQGLQFLFEYFSETQRNKGNFPGRFSGRQFSNSRSEMNVSTLELGDSALYLCASSPRATSGGRFYTQYFGPGTRLTVL.

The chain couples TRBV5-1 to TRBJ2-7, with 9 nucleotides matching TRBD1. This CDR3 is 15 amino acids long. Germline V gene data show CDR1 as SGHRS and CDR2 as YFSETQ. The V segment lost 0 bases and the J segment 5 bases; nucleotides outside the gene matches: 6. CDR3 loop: CASSLGTGVRHEQYF. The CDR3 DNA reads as TGCGCCAGCAGCTTGGGGACAGGGGTTCGGCACGAGCAGTACTTC.

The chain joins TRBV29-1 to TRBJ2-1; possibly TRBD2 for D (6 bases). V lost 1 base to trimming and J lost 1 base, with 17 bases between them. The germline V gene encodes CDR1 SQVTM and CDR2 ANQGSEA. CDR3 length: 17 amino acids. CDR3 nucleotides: TGCAGCGTTGAAGGGGGGGATACAGGCCTGTCCTACAATGAGCAGTTCTTC. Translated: CSVEGGDTGLSYNEQFF.

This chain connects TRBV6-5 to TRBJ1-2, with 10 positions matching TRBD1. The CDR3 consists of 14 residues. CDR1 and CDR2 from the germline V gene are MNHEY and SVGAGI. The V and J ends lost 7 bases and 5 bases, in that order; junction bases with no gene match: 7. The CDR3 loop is CASNTPGQGYGYTF. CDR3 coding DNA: TGTGCCAGCAATACTCCGGGACAGGGGTATGGCTACACCTTC.

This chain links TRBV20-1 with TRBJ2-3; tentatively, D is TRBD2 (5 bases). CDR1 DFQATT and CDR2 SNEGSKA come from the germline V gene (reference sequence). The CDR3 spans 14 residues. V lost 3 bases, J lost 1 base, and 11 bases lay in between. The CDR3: CSASSGLGTDTQYF. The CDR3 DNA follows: TGCAGTGCTAGTTCGGGGTTGGGCACAGATACGCAGTATTTT.

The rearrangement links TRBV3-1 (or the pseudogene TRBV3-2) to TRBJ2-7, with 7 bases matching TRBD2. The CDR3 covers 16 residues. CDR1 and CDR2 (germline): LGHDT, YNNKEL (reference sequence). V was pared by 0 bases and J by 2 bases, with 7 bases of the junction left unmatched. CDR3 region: CASSQELAGEPYEQYF. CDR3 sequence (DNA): TGTGCCAGCAGCCAAGAATTGGCGGGGGAGCCCTACGAGCAGTACTTC.

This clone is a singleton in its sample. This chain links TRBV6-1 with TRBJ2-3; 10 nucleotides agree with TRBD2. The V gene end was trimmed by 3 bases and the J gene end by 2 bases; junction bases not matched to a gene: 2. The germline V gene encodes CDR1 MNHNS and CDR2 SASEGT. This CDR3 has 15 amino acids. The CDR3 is CASSDGTSDTDTQYF. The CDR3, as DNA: TGTGCCAGCAGTGACGGGACTAGCGACACAGATACGCAGTATTTT.

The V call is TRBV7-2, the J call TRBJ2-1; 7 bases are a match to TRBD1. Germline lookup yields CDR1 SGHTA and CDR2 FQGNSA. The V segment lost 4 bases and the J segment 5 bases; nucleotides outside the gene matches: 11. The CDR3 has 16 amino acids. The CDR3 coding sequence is TGTGCCAGCAGCTCTCTACGTGGGGGACAGAACAATGAGCAGTTCTTC. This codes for CASSSLRGGQNNEQFF.

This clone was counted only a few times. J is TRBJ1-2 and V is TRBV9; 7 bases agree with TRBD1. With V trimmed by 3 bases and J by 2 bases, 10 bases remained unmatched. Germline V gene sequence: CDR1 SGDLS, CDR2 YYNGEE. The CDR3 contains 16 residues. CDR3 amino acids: CASSALRQGSNYGYTF. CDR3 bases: TGTGCCAGCAGCGCCCTTCGACAGGGATCGAACTATGGCTACACCTTC.

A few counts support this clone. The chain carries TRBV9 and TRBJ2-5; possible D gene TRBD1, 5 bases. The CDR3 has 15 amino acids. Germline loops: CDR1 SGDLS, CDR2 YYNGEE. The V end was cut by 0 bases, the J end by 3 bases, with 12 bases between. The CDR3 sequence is CASSVGLQAEETQYF. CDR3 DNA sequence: TGTGCCAGCAGCGTAGGGCTACAGGCCGAAGAGACCCAGTACTTC.

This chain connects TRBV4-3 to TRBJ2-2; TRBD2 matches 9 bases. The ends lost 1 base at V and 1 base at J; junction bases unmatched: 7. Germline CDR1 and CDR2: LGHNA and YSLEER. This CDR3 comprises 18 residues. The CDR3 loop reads CASSQVLAGLLNTGELFF. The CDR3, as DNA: TGCGCCAGCAGCCAAGTCCTAGCGGGACTTCTGAACACCGGGGAGCTGTTTTTT.

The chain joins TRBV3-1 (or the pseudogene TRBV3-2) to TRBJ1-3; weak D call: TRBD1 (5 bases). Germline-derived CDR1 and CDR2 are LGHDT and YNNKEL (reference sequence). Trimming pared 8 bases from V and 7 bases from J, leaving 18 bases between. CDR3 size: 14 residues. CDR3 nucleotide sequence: TGTGCCAGCTCCTGGCAGGGCTCGGGCAACACCATATATTTT. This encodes CASSWQGSGNTIYF.

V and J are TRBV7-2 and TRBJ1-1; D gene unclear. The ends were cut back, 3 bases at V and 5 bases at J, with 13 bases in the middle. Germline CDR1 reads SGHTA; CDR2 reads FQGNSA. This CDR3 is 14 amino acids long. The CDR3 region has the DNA TGTGCCAGCAGCTTGGCCCGTCGGGGTACTGAAGCTTTCTTT. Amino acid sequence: CASSLARRGTEAFF.

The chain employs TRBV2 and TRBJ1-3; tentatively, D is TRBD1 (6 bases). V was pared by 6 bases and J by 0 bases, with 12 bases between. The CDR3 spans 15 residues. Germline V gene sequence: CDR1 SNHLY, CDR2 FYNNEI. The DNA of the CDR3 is TGTGCCAGCAGCCGGGACATGAGCTCTGGAAACACCATATATTTT. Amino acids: CASSRDMSSGNTIYF.

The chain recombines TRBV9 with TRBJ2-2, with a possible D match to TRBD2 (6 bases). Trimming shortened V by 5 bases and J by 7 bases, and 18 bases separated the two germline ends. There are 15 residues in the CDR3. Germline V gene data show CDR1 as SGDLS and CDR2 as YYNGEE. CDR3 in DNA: TGTGCCAGCAGTGAGGACTTTGGCGGGATCGGGGAGCTGTTTTTT. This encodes CASSEDFGGIGELFF.